These T cell receptor beta chains were read from a single sample in a study of prognosis after radiotherapy for stage I lung cancer. MiXCR, run by TCRdb on the multiplex PCR reads, gives a single entry per CDR3 protein. The sample includes more than 15,000 distinct CDR3 sequences, around 41% seen only once; the top ten take 44%. Sequences were derived from PBMCs, sampled before or after stereotactic body radiation therapy (not recorded which). These receptors were taken from a donor aged 50 or older with non-small cell lung cancer. The CDR3 runs from the conserved cysteine through the conserved F or W. A D gene is named only where the DNA matches it firmly. Not all rows give a size; the values are once, few, many and, for expanded clones, a class.

J gene: TRBJ1-3; CDR3 length: 19; V gene: TRBV12-3/TRBV12-4; D gene: TRBD1; clone size: .; CDR3 protein: CASSLDRGAKYFHGNTIYF; CDR3 DNA: TGTGCCAGCAGTTTAGACAGGGGCGCGAAATATTTCCACGGAAACACCATATATTTT
J gene: TRBJ2-4; CDR3 length: 19; V gene: TRBV10-2; D gene: TRBD1; clone size: few; CDR3 protein: CASSYFGQGIWTAKNIQYF; CDR3 DNA: TGCGCCAGCAGTTACTTCGGACAGGGGATATGGACCGCCAAAAACATTCAGTACTTC
J gene: TRBJ2-4; CDR3 length: 11; V gene: TRBV27; D gene: .; clone size: many; CDR3 protein: CASSFGDQQYF; CDR3 DNA: TGTGCCAGCAGTTTTGGGGACCAACAGTACTTC
J gene: TRBJ2-3; CDR3 length: 12; V gene: TRBV6-2/TRBV6-3; D gene: .; clone size: medium-sized; CDR3 protein: CASSSSTDTQYF; CDR3 DNA: TGTGCCAGCAGTTCTAGCACAGATACGCAGTATTTT
J gene: TRBJ2-1; CDR3 length: 17; V gene: TRBV4-1; D gene: .; clone size: many; CDR3 protein: CASSQAGLESSYNEQFF; CDR3 DNA: TGCGCCAGCAGTCAAGCGGGCCTGGAAAGCTCCTACAATGAGCAGTTCTTC
J gene: TRBJ1-2; CDR3 length: 11; V gene: TRBV19; D gene: .; clone size: .; CDR3 protein: CASSSNYGYTF; CDR3 DNA: TGTGCCAGTAGTTCCAACTATGGCTACACCTTC
J gene: TRBJ1-2; CDR3 length: 12; V gene: TRBV12-3/TRBV12-4; D gene: .; clone size: medium-sized; CDR3 protein: CASSPSRDGYTF; CDR3 DNA: TGTGCCAGCAGCCCTTCCAGGGATGGCTACACCTTC
J gene: TRBJ2-7; CDR3 length: 14; V gene: TRBV19; D gene: .; clone size: .; CDR3 protein: CASSLKSGIREQYF; CDR3 DNA: TGTGCCAGTAGTTTAAAGTCCGGGATTAGGGAGCAGTACTTC
J gene: TRBJ2-7; CDR3 length: 15; V gene: TRBV9; D gene: TRBD1; clone size: .; CDR3 protein: CASSLRTGRTYEQYF; CDR3 DNA: TGTGCCAGCAGCTTAAGGACAGGACGTACCTACGAGCAGTACTTC
J gene: TRBJ2-7; CDR3 length: 9; V gene: TRBV28; D gene: .; clone size: .; CDR3 protein: CASSLKSGF; CDR3 DNA: TGTGCCAGCAGTTTAAAATCCGGGTTC
J gene: TRBJ2-7; CDR3 length: 12; V gene: TRBV12-3/TRBV12-4; D gene: .; clone size: .; CDR3 protein: CASGDQTYEQYF; CDR3 DNA: TGTGCCAGCGGGGACCAAACCTACGAGCAGTACTTC
J gene: TRBJ1-2; CDR3 length: 15; V gene: TRBV5-1; D gene: TRBD1; clone size: .; CDR3 protein: CASSPSAGGSYGYTF; CDR3 DNA: TGCGCCAGCAGCCCCTCGGCAGGGGGTTCCTATGGCTACACCTTC
J gene: TRBJ1-3; CDR3 length: 15; V gene: TRBV15; D gene: .; clone size: .; CDR3 protein: CATSREGWGGNTIYF; CDR3 DNA: TGTGCCACCAGCAGGGAGGGTTGGGGTGGAAACACCATATATTTT
J gene: TRBJ2-3; CDR3 length: 15; V gene: TRBV20-1; D gene: TRBD2; clone size: many; CDR3 protein: CSARDAGLAGDTQYF; CDR3 DNA: TGCAGTGCTAGAGACGCGGGACTAGCGGGGGATACGCAGTATTTT
J gene: TRBJ1-6; CDR3 length: 12; V gene: TRBV28; D gene: .; clone size: medium-sized; CDR3 protein: CASTGVGSPLHF; CDR3 DNA: TGTGCCAGCACGGGGGTGGGTTCACCCCTCCACTTT
J gene: TRBJ2-2; CDR3 length: 16; V gene: TRBV28; D gene: .; clone size: .; CDR3 protein: CASRPARTANTWELFF; CDR3 DNA: TGTGCCAGCAGGCCTGCCCGGACAGCGAACACCTGGGAGCTGTTTTTT
J gene: TRBJ1-4; CDR3 length: 12; V gene: TRBV20-1; D gene: .; clone size: many; CDR3 protein: CSPYGGLEKLFF; CDR3 DNA: TGCAGTCCTTACGGGGGGTTAGAAAAACTGTTTTTT
J gene: TRBJ1-6; CDR3 length: 14; V gene: TRBV28; D gene: .; clone size: .; CDR3 protein: CASSPGSYNSPLHF; CDR3 DNA: TGTGCCAGCAGCCCCGGTTCCTATAATTCACCCCTCCACTTT
J gene: TRBJ1-5; CDR3 length: 16; V gene: TRBV28; D gene: TRBD1; clone size: medium-sized; CDR3 protein: CASSILTGEGNQPQHF; CDR3 DNA: TGTGCCAGCAGTATACTGACAGGGGAAGGCAATCAGCCCCAGCATTTT
J gene: TRBJ2-3; CDR3 length: 15; V gene: TRBV11-2; D gene: TRBD2; clone size: .; CDR3 protein: CASSPCWGGTDTQYF; CDR3 DNA: TGTGCCAGCAGCCCGTGTTGGGGGGGGACAGATACGCAGTATTTT
J gene: TRBJ2-5; CDR3 length: 14; V gene: TRBV12-3/TRBV12-4; D gene: .; clone size: many; CDR3 protein: CASSFGSSGETQYF; CDR3 DNA: TGTGCCAGCAGTTTTGGTAGCTCGGGAGAGACCCAGTACTTC
J gene: TRBJ2-1; CDR3 length: 14; V gene: TRBV2; D gene: .; clone size: .; CDR3 protein: CASSERAGVNEQFF; CDR3 DNA: TGTGCCAGCAGTGAAAGGGCGGGCGTGAATGAGCAGTTCTTC
J gene: TRBJ2-1; CDR3 length: 11; V gene: TRBV29-1; D gene: .; clone size: many; CDR3 protein: CSVKTWDEQFF; CDR3 DNA: TGCAGCGTCAAAACCTGGGATGAGCAGTTCTTC
J gene: TRBJ1-1; CDR3 length: 16; V gene: TRBV5-4; D gene: TRBD1; clone size: .; CDR3 protein: CASRAGTGGLNTEAFF; CDR3 DNA: TGTGCCAGCAGGGCCGGGACAGGGGGCCTGAACACTGAAGCTTTCTTT
J gene: TRBJ2-3; CDR3 length: 15; V gene: TRBV6-9; D gene: .; clone size: once; CDR3 protein: CASSYNVLLTDTQYF; CDR3 DNA: TGTGCCAGCAGTTATAATGTCCTCCTCACAGATACGCAGTATTTT
J gene: TRBJ2-2; CDR3 length: 12; V gene: TRBV6-5; D gene: .; clone size: medium-sized; CDR3 protein: CASSYATGELFF; CDR3 DNA: TGTGCCAGCAGTTACGCAACCGGGGAGCTGTTTTTT
J gene: TRBJ2-7; CDR3 length: 12; V gene: TRBV27; D gene: .; clone size: .; CDR3 protein: CASSLFLARPYF; CDR3 DNA: TGTGCCAGCAGTTTATTCCTAGCTCGCCCGTACTTC
J gene: TRBJ1-3; CDR3 length: 15; V gene: TRBV12-3/TRBV12-4; D gene: .; clone size: many; CDR3 protein: CASSSPAQGGVAIYF; CDR3 DNA: TGTGCCAGCAGTTCCCCGGCACAGGGTGGTGTCGCCATATATTTT
J gene: TRBJ2-7; CDR3 length: 13; V gene: TRBV12-3/TRBV12-4; D gene: .; clone size: medium-sized; CDR3 protein: CASSFRVSGEQYF; CDR3 DNA: TGTGCCAGCAGTTTCAGGGTTTCAGGTGAGCAGTACTTC
J gene: TRBJ2-7; CDR3 length: 14; V gene: TRBV27; D gene: TRBD1; clone size: once; CDR3 protein: CASSPDRGVYEQYF; CDR3 DNA: TGTGCCAGCAGCCCGGACAGGGGGGTTTACGAGCAGTACTTC
J gene: TRBJ1-5; CDR3 length: 13; V gene: TRBV6-2/TRBV6-3; D gene: .; clone size: many; CDR3 protein: CASSEVAYQPQHF; CDR3 DNA: TGTGCCAGCAGTGAAGTTGCGTATCAGCCCCAGCATTTT
J gene: TRBJ2-7; CDR3 length: 16; V gene: TRBV6-2/TRBV6-3; D gene: TRBD2; clone size: few; CDR3 protein: CASSRGAGGPTGERYF; CDR3 DNA: TGTGCCAGCAGTCGTGGGGCGGGAGGACCTACGGGGGAGCGGTACTTC
J gene: TRBJ2-2; CDR3 length: 16; V gene: TRBV24-1; D gene: TRBD1; clone size: few; CDR3 protein: CATSDPGTGTTGELFF; CDR3 DNA: TGTGCCACCAGTGATCCCGGGACAGGGACCACCGGGGAGCTGTTTTTT
J gene: TRBJ1-2; CDR3 length: 13; V gene: TRBV5-1; D gene: .; clone size: medium-sized; CDR3 protein: CASSLERGDGYTF; CDR3 DNA: TGCGCCAGCAGCTTGGAAAGAGGGGATGGCTACACCTTC
J gene: TRBJ1-2; CDR3 length: 14; V gene: TRBV4-1; D gene: TRBD1; clone size: many; CDR3 protein: CASSQAGTAFSYTF; CDR3 DNA: TGCGCCAGCAGCCAAGCTGGGACAGCATTCAGCTACACCTTC
J gene: TRBJ2-7; CDR3 length: 13; V gene: TRBV6-1; D gene: .; clone size: medium-sized; CDR3 protein: CASSRSEVPEQYF; CDR3 DNA: TGTGCCAGCAGCAGATCGGAGGTACCCGAGCAGTACTTC
J gene: TRBJ2-1; CDR3 length: 14; V gene: TRBV5-1; D gene: .; clone size: many; CDR3 protein: CASSFMGAGNEQFF; CDR3 DNA: TGCGCCAGCAGCTTCATGGGGGCGGGTAATGAGCAGTTCTTC
J gene: TRBJ2-1; CDR3 length: 16; V gene: TRBV5-4; D gene: TRBD1; clone size: many; CDR3 protein: CASSPGGAGSYNEQFF; CDR3 DNA: TGTGCCAGCAGCCCAGGGGGCGCGGGCTCCTACAATGAGCAGTTCTTC